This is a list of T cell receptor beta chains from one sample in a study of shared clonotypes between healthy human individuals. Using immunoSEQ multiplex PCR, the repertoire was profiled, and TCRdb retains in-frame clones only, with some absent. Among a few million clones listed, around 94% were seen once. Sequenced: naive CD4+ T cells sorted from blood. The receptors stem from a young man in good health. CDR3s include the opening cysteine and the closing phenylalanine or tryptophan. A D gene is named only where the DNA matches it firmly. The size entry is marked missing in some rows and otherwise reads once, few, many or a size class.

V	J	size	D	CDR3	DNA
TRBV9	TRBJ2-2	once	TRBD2	CASERGGYTGELFF	TGTGCCAGCGAACGGGGGGGCTACACCGGGGAGCTGTTTTTT
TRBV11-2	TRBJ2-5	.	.	CASSLVRDKETQYF	TGTGCCAGCAGCTTAGTGCGGGATAAGGAGACCCAGTACTTC
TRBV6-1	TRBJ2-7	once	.	CASRPLQVPYEQYF	TGTGCCAGCAGACCCCTACAGGTACCCTACGAGCAGTACTTC
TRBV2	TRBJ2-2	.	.	CATTGTNTGELFF	TGTGCCACCACAGGAACGAACACCGGGGAGCTGTTTTTT
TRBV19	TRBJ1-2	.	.	CASNQLGPLAGYTF	TGTGCCAGTAATCAACTGGGGCCCCTCGCCGGCTACACCTTC
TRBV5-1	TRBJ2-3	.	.	CASSLQGITDTQYF	TGCGCCAGCAGCTTGCAGGGCATCACAGATACGCAGTATTTT
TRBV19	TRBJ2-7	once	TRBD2	CASRSGRDYEQYF	TGTGCCAGTAGGAGCGGGAGGGACTACGAGCAGTACTTC
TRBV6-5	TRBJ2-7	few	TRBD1	CASSRDRTYEQYF	TGTGCCAGCAGCCGGGACAGAACCTACGAGCAGTACTTC
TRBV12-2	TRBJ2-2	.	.	CASRLGRTGGTGELFF	TGTGCAAGTCGCTTAGGTCGGACAGGGGGCACCGGGGAGCTGTTTTTT
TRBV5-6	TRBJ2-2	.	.	CATSSSSTGELFF	TGTGCCACCTCGTCGTCTAGCACCGGGGAGCTGTTTTTT
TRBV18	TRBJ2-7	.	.	CASSPPSSPYEQYF	TGTGCCAGCTCACCACCGTCTTCACCCTACGAGCAGTACTTC
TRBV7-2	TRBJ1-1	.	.	CASSLRYEAFF	TGTGCCAGCAGCTTAAGGTATGAAGCTTTCTTT
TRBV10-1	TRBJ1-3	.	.	CASSSGSGNTIYF	TGCGCCAGCTCCTCTGGATCAGGAAACACCATATATTTT
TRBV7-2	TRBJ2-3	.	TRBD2	CASSPWASGGYTQYF	TGTGCCAGCAGCCCCTGGGCTAGCGGGGGGTATACGCAGTATTTT
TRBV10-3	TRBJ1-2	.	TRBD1	CAISYMTGPSDGYTF	TGTGCCATCAGTTACATGACAGGGCCCTCTGATGGCTACACCTTC
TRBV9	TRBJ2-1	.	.	CASSVATELDEQFF	TGTGCCAGCAGCGTAGCAACAGAACTAGATGAGCAGTTCTTC
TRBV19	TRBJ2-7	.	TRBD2	CASSRGGFSLFAYEQYF	TGTGCCAGTAGTAGGGGGGGTTTCAGCCTGTTCGCCTACGAGCAGTACTTC
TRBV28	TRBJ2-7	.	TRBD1	CASLDRGTGGYEQYF	TGTGCCAGCCTTGATAGGGGGACAGGGGGCTACGAGCAGTACTTC
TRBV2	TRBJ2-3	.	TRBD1	CASSGDRASADTQYF	TGTGCCAGCAGTGGGGACAGGGCGAGCGCAGATACGCAGTATTTT
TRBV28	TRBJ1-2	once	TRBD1	CASTTGVYGYTF	TGTGCCAGCACGACAGGGGTATATGGCTACACCTTC
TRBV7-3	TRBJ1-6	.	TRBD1	CASSFRDRWNSPLHF	TGTGCCAGCAGCTTCCGGGACAGGTGGAATTCACCCCTCCACTTT
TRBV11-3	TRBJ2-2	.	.	CASSLEQAGELFF	TGTGCCAGCAGCTTAGAACAAGCCGGGGAGCTGTTTTTT
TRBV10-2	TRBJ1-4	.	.	CASSGQGAFNEKLFF	TGCGCCAGCAGTGGGCAGGGAGCCTTTAATGAAAAACTGTTTTTT
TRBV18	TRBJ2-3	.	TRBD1	CASSPPGTGDSTQYF	TGTGCCAGCTCACCACCCGGGACAGGGGACTCTACGCAGTATTTT
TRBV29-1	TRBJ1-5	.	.	CSVTTGSGNQPQHF	TGCAGCGTTACTACAGGGAGCGGCAATCAGCCCCAGCATTTT
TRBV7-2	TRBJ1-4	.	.	CASSLVGGAYEKLFF	TGTGCCAGCAGCTTAGTCGGTGGGGCCTATGAAAAACTGTTTTTT
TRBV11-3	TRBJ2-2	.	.	CASSPGAANTGELFF	TGTGCCAGCAGCCCCGGGGCAGCGAACACCGGGGAGCTGTTTTTT
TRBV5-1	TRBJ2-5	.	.	CASSLGGIGETQYF	TGCGCCAGCAGCTTGGGAGGGATCGGGGAGACCCAGTACTTC
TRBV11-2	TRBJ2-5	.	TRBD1	CASSLDGTGPETQYF	TGTGCCAGCAGCTTAGACGGGACAGGGCCAGAGACCCAGTACTTC
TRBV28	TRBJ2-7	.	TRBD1	CASSSKGQGPGTYEQYF	TGTGCCAGTAGTTCGAAGGGACAGGGGCCGGGGACCTACGAGCAGTACTTC